This T cell receptor (beta chain) was identified in a study of blood T cell repertoires in COVID-19. Overall study: COVID-19 samples collected from the United States, Italy and Spain covered acute and convalescent phases.

Study processing details: Estimation of nucleated cell counts was performed using reference gene primer amplification. The protocol was immunoSEQ multiplex PCR, while the TCRdb copy is restricted to in-frame clones and leaves out a portion. That table is the source of V, J and clone size, and D and trimming were worked out from the DNA. The sample consists of some 80,000 clones, 85% of them appearing once. The TCR comes from a man aged 55 to 70 with COVID-19, enrolled during active disease. The sample was peripheral blood.

Here the CDR3 DNA reads TGTGCCAGCAGCCGCTCAGATGGGAGCCTCGCAGATACGCAGTATTTT. It yields the protein CASSRSDGSLADTQYF. V gene TRBV4-2 combines with J gene TRBJ2-3; D perhaps matches TRBD2 (5 bases). V lost 4 bases to trimming and J lost 4 bases, with 18 bases between them. CDR3 length equals 16 residues. Germline V gene sequence: CDR1 LGHNA, CDR2 YNFKEQ.